One sample yielded the 32 T cell receptor beta chains listed below, sequenced in a study of T cells after yellow fever vaccination. TCRdb passed the 5' RACE reads through MiXCR, listing each CDR3 protein once. The sample records 600,000 to 750,000 distinct CDR3 sequences, around 12% being singletons. The sequencing here drew on PBMCs, taken on the day of the yellow fever booster vaccination. The receptors originated from a man under 40 who received the YFV17D yellow fever vaccine.

In its sample, this clonotype was seen a few times. V and J are TRBV5-1 and TRBJ1-1, with 9 bases lining up with TRBD1. The CDR3 length is 13 residues. J lost 10 bases, V lost 0 bases, and 4 bases had no gene match. Looked up from germline, CDR1 is SGHRS and CDR2 is YFSETQ. CDR3: CASSLDRTGAAFF. CDR3 nucleotide sequence: TGCGCCAGCAGCTTGGATCGGACAGGGGCAGCTTTCTTT.

The chain combines TRBV5-1 with TRBJ2-5; the match to TRBD2 covers 12 bases. This CDR3 has 16 residues. The trim removed 3 bases at V and 4 bases at J, leaving 7 bases unmatched. Per germline, CDR1 SGHRS and CDR2 YFSETQ. The CDR3 DNA sequence: TGCGCCAGCAGCTGGAGGACTAGCGGGACGTCAGAGACCCAGTACTTC. It yields the protein CASSWRTSGTSETQYF. Combining the CDR3 with reference TRBV5-1 and TRBJ2-5 gives the whole variable domain KAGVTQTPRYLIKTRGQQVTLSCSPISGHRSVSWYQQTPGQGLQFLFEYFSETQRNKGNFPGRFSGRQFSNSRSEMNVSTLELGDSALYLCASSWRTSGTSETQYFGPGTRLLVL.

The chain combines TRBV7-9 with TRBJ1-2; D unclear. Trimming shortened V by 5 bases and J by 8 bases, and 18 bases separated the two germline ends. There are 14 residues in the CDR3. Germline-derived CDR1 and CDR2 are SEHNR and FQNEAQ (reference sequence). This CDR3 reads CASSPWVSSGGYTF. DNA for the CDR3: TGTGCCAGCAGCCCCTGGGTTAGTTCGGGGGGCTACACCTTC.

In its sample, this clonotype was seen a few times. V usage is TRBV12-3 or TRBV12-4 and J usage is TRBJ1-6; the match to TRBD1 covers 7 bases. V was clipped by 6 bases and J by 7 bases; unmatched bases: 6. This CDR3 is 14 amino acids long. The CDR3 nucleotides are TGTGCCAGCAGGCCGACAGGGCAGAATTCACCCCTCCACTTT. Amino acids: CASRPTGQNSPLHF.

This clonotype was counted only a few times. The V gene is TRBV15, the J gene TRBJ2-5; D is ambiguous. Germline V gives CDR1 LNHNV, CDR2 YYDKDF (reference sequence). The V end lost 4 bases, the J end lost 5 bases, and 14 bases lay between the germline ends. The CDR3 consists of 14 residues. The CDR3 here is CATSTWTSSETQYF. In nucleotides, the CDR3 is TGTGCCACCAGCACTTGGACCTCGTCGGAGACCCAGTACTTC. The variable domain in full, completed from reference TRBV15 and TRBJ2-5, reads DAMVIQNPRYQVTQFGKPVTLSCSQTLNHNVMYWYQQKSSQAPKLLFHYYDKDFNNEADTPDNFQSRRPNTSFCFLDIRSPGLGDTAMYLCATSTWTSSETQYFGPGTRLLVL.

Remarks on this clonotype: A junction boundary mismatches the germline segment, possibly from a read error. CDR3 amino acids: CASKTRKQGTQYF. The CDR3 DNA reads as TGTGCCAGTAAGACACGGAAACAAGGGACCCAGTACTTC. The chain links TRBV19 to TRBJ2-5, with D uncertain. The CDR3 extends over 13 amino acids. Germline lookup yields CDR1 LNHDA and CDR2 SQIVND (reference sequence).

This rearrangement joins TRBV20-1 to TRBJ2-1; D is perhaps TRBD2 (5 bases). CDR1 and CDR2 from the germline V gene are DFQATT and SNEGSKA (reference sequence). Trimming took 6 bases from V and 0 from J, leaving 15 bases between them. This CDR3 spans 15 amino acids. CDR3 sequence reads: CSATRTGSSYNEQFF. The CDR3 bases are TGCAGTGCCACAAGGACTGGGAGCTCCTACAATGAGCAGTTCTTC.

The chain is built from TRBV20-1 and TRBJ2-1; 8 nucleotides match TRBD1. Trimming removed 6 bases from V and 6 bases from J; junction bases left unmatched: 10. Germline V gene data show CDR1 as DFQATT and CDR2 as SNEGSKA (reference sequence). The CDR3 loop spans 14 amino acids. CDR3 loop: CSAPDRVIINEQFF. CDR3 DNA sequence: TGCAGTGCCCCGGACAGGGTAATCATCAATGAGCAGTTCTTC.

This clonotype was observed a few times. The CDR3 nucleotides read TGCGCCAGCAGCTTATTAGAGGAGCAGTTCTTC. Encoded protein: CASSLLEEQFF. This sequence joins TRBV5-1 and TRBJ2-1; no firm D call. V was cut by 2 bases and J by 10 bases, with 7 bases left in between. The germline CDR1 and CDR2 sequences are SGHRS and YFSETQ. This CDR3 is 11 amino acids long. Combining the CDR3 with reference TRBV5-1 and TRBJ2-1 gives the whole variable domain KAGVTQTPRYLIKTRGQQVTLSCSPISGHRSVSWYQQTPGQGLQFLFEYFSETQRNKGNFPGRFSGRQFSNSRSEMNVSTLELGDSALYLCASSLLEEQFFGPGTRLTVL.

The chain employs TRBV3-1 and TRBJ1-1; D perhaps matches TRBD1 (5 bases). The ends were cut back, 6 bases at V and 1 base at J, with 9 bases in the middle. The CDR3 covers 13 residues. Germline lookup yields CDR1 LGHDT and CDR2 YNNKEL (reference sequence). The CDR3 reads CASRFDRNTEAFF. DNA of the CDR3: TGTGCCAGCAGGTTCGACAGGAACACTGAAGCTTTCTTT. Variable domain in full (rest from reference TRBV3-1 and TRBJ1-1): DTAVSQTPKYLVTQMGNDKSIKCEQNLGHDTMYWYKQDSKKFLKIMFSYNNKELIINETVPNRFSPKSPDKAHLNLHINSLELGDSAVYFCASRFDRNTEAFFGQGTRLTVV.

This sequence joins TRBV18 and TRBJ2-5; D is unclear. V was pared by 4 bases and J by 5 bases, with 14 bases between. There are 14 residues in the CDR3. Germline V gene lookup returns CDR1 KGHSH and CDR2 LQKENI. CDR3 in amino acids: CASSRLRSQETQYF. The CDR3 DNA is TGTGCCAGCTCACGACTGCGGTCACAGGAGACCCAGTACTTC. The variable domain in full, with the rest retrieved from reference TRBV18 and TRBJ2-5, is NAGVMQNPRHLVRRRGQEARLRCSPMKGHSHVYWYRQLPEEGLKFMVYLQKENIIDESGMPKERFSAEFPKEGPSILRIQQVVRGDSAAYFCASSRLRSQETQYFGPGTRLLVL.

The gene calls are TRBV20-1 and TRBJ2-5; D gene ambiguous. CDR3 length: 13 residues. Trimming left V 5 bases short and J 2 bases short, with 12 bases between. Germline-derived CDR1 and CDR2 are DFQATT and SNEGSKA (reference sequence). This chain's CDR3 is CSAARVGQETQYF. The CDR3 DNA reads TGCAGTGCTGCCCGTGTGGGTCAAGAGACCCAGTACTTC.

The V and J genes are TRBV10-3 and TRBJ2-3; D possibly corresponds to TRBD2 (5 bases). Germline lookup yields CDR1 ENHRY and CDR2 SYGVKD. The CDR3 loop spans 13 amino acids. Deletions cut 9 bases from V and 4 bases from J, with 14 bases between. CDR3 amino acids: CAIADGYSDTQYF. In DNA, the CDR3 is TGTGCCATAGCGGACGGGTATTCAGATACGCAGTATTTT.

The chain carries TRBV7-2 and TRBJ2-1, with TRBD1 matching over 7 bases. The CDR3 runs to 15 residues. Per the germline V gene, CDR1 is SGHTA and CDR2 is FQGNSA. Trimming at V came to 1 base and at J to 9 bases, leaving 9 bases not matched to a gene. The DNA of the CDR3 is TGTGCCAGCAGCTTAGACGACAGGGTGACAATTGAGCAGTTCTTC. Its protein is CASSLDDRVTIEQFF.

This clonotype was detected only a few times. Given the absence of the conserved phenylalanine or tryptophan at the CDR3 end, a read error is likely. It is unclear where the CDR3 begins or ends on the DNA, so no DNA is shown, and the CDR3 is as TCRdb lists it. This sequence joins TRBV6-5 and TRBJ2-7; the table calls TRBD1, which could not be checked here. From germline, CDR1 is MNHEY and CDR2 SVGAGI. Inclusive of both ends, the CDR3 amounts to 8 amino acids. This chain's CDR3 is CASTYQGI.

This clonotype has more than one count but fewer than ten. The chain employs TRBV7-9 and TRBJ2-7; 9 bases match TRBD1. Germline V CDR1 and CDR2: SEHNR, FQNEAQ (reference sequence). The J segment lost 2 bases and the V segment lost 1 base, leaving 6 bases of the junction unmatched. There are 16 residues in the CDR3. CDR3 in DNA: TGTGCCAGCAGCTTAGTAGATAGGACAGGGGCCTACGAGCAGTACTTC. It specifies CASSLVDRTGAYEQYF.

The chain has TRBV11-2 and TRBJ1-2; 9 bases agree with TRBD1. The CDR3 loop spans 15 amino acids. Germline V gene data show CDR1 as SGHAT and CDR2 as FQNNGV. V lost 2 bases to trimming and J lost 7 bases; unmatched junction nucleotides: 8. DNA of the CDR3: TGTGCCAGCAGCTTATCGACAGGGGGAAGGTCTGGCTACACCTTC. Its translation: CASSLSTGGRSGYTF.

This clonotype was counted between two and nine times. The V and J genes are TRBV5-6 and TRBJ2-2; 7 bases align to TRBD1. V shed 2 bases, J shed 6 bases, and the junction held 4 bases outside the gene matches. The length of the CDR3 is 14 residues. CDR1 SGHDT and CDR2 YYEEEE come from the germline V gene. The CDR3 bases are TGTGCCAGCAGCTTACCCACAGGGGCCGGGGAGCTGTTTTTT. Its protein product is CASSLPTGAGELFF. Full variable domain (remainder filled in from reference TRBV5-6 and TRBJ2-2): DAGVTQSPTHLIKTRGQQVTLRCSPKSGHDTVSWYQQALGQGPQFIFQYYEEEERQRGNFPDRFSGHQFPNYSSELNVNALLLGDSALYLCASSLPTGAGELFFGEGSRLTVL.

This clonotype has just a few counts. This chain links TRBV9 with TRBJ2-1; 8 bases align to TRBD2. The CDR3 spans 14 residues. J lost 10 bases, V lost 0 bases, and 6 bases had no gene match. Germline V gene data show CDR1 as SGDLS and CDR2 as YYNGEE. The CDR3 bases are TGTGCCAGCAGCGTAGGAGCGGGAGTGAGGGAGCAGTTCTTC. Its protein product is CASSVGAGVREQFF.

The chain combines TRBV6-5 with TRBJ2-1, with TRBD1 matching over 8 bases. With 4 bases clipped from V and 7 bases from J, the junction kept 12 bases outside the gene matches. The CDR3 is made up of 16 amino acids. Germline lookup yields CDR1 MNHEY and CDR2 SVGAGI. Here the CDR3 reads CASSSQGAIPGNEQFF. CDR3 DNA sequence: TGTGCCAGCAGTTCTCAGGGGGCGATACCCGGGAATGAGCAGTTCTTC.

The chain combines TRBV4-2 with TRBJ2-3; D is unresolved. Trimming stripped 1 base from V and 0 bases from J, with 14 bases between. CDR3 length: 17 amino acids. Germline CDR1 is LGHNA and CDR2 is YNFKEQ. CDR3 in amino acids: CASSQGPGASSTDTQYF. The DNA of the CDR3 is TGTGCCAGCAGCCAAGGTCCCGGTGCGTCTAGCACAGATACGCAGTATTTT.

J is TRBJ2-1 and V is TRBV7-2; TRBD2 might be the D (6 bases). The CDR3 totals 15 residues. V shed 4 bases and J shed 0 bases, with 10 bases lying between them. The germline CDR1 and CDR2 sequences are SGHTA and FQGNSA. Here the CDR3 reads CASSSGRGSYNEQFF. The CDR3 bases are TGTGCCAGCAGCTCAGGGCGGGGCTCCTACAATGAGCAGTTCTTC.

The CDR3 is CASSPFRDSWSEQYF. The CDR3 nucleotides read TGTGCCAGCAGTCCGTTCCGGGACAGTTGGAGCGAGCAGTACTTC. This chain connects TRBV6-2 or TRBV6-3 to TRBJ2-7; 7 bases are a match to TRBD1. Germline CDR1 is MNHEY and CDR2 is SVGEGT. J was trimmed by 6 bases and V by 5 bases; bases with no gene match: 13. The length of the CDR3 is 15 residues.

This clonotype was detected only a few times. The chain is built from TRBV11-2 and TRBJ2-5, with D possibly being TRBD2 (5 bases). The CDR3 consists of 19 residues. Per germline, CDR1 SGHAT and CDR2 FQNNGV. Trimming pared 0 bases from V and 4 bases from J, leaving 24 bases between. The CDR3 DNA reads TGTGCCAGCAGCTTAGATCTCCCCGGGAAGCCGATTCGTTTAGAGACCCAGTACTTC. As protein: CASSLDLPGKPIRLETQYF.

This chain links TRBV15 with TRBJ2-1, with a weak D call TRBD2 (7 bases). V was cut by 3 bases and J by 7 bases, with 10 bases left in between. This CDR3 comprises 13 residues. Germline-derived CDR1 and CDR2 are LNHNV and YYDKDF (reference sequence). The CDR3 sequence: CATSRRGGNEQFF. The CDR3 DNA reads TGTGCCACCAGCAGGAGGGGGGGAAATGAGCAGTTCTTC.

The chain is built from TRBV20-1 and TRBJ2-6; no reliable D call. The germline V gene has CDR1 DFQATT and CDR2 SNEGSKA (reference sequence). Trimming removed 3 bases from V and 0 bases from J, with 3 bases in between. The CDR3 covers 13 residues. The CDR3 here is CSASSSGANVLTF. The CDR3 region has the DNA TGCAGTGCTAGTTCCTCTGGGGCCAACGTCCTGACTTTC.

The chain is built from TRBV20-1 and TRBJ1-5, with 8 bases matching TRBD1. From germline, CDR1 is DFQATT and CDR2 SNEGSKA (reference sequence). This CDR3 has 15 residues. J was trimmed by 4 bases and V by 3 bases; bases with no gene match: 8. CDR3 bases: TGCAGTGCTAGCCCCCAGGGGGCGAGGAATCAGCCCCAGCATTTT. Translating it yields CSASPQGARNQPQHF.

This clonotype appeared a few times. This chain links TRBV7-2 with TRBJ2-1; 10 nucleotides line up with TRBD2. The germline CDR1 and CDR2 sequences are SGHTA and FQGNSA. After removal of 7 bases from V and 10 bases from J, the junction contained 16 bases not matched to a gene. This CDR3 contains 16 residues. The CDR3 here is CASIPHRGTSAIEQFF. The CDR3 DNA reads as TGTGCCAGCATACCGCACCGGGGGACTAGCGCAATCGAGCAGTTCTTC.

This clonotype occurred many times. CDR3 DNA sequence: TGTGCCAGCAGCCCAACGGGACAGGGGGCGTCCTACGAGCAGTACTTC. Its protein product is CASSPTGQGASYEQYF. V and J are TRBV7-2 and TRBJ2-7, with 12 positions matching TRBD1. The CDR3 covers 16 residues. J was trimmed by 1 base and V by 5 bases; bases with no gene match: 6. Germline V gives CDR1 SGHTA, CDR2 FQGNSA. Combining the CDR3 with reference TRBV7-2 and TRBJ2-7 gives the whole variable domain GAGVSQSPSNKVTEKGKDVELRCDPISGHTALYWYRQSLGQGLEFLIYFQGNSAPDKSGLPSDRFSAERTGGSVSTLTIQRTQQEDSAVYLCASSPTGQGASYEQYFGPGTRLTVT.

In its sample, this clonotype was seen many times. The chain is built from TRBV5-6 and TRBJ2-1; 7 bases map to TRBD2. Germline loops: CDR1 SGHDT, CDR2 YYEEEE. This CDR3 is 16 amino acids long. Trimming removed 0 bases from V and 4 bases from J; junction bases left unmatched: 7. The CDR3 DNA reads TGTGCCAGCAGCTTGGCCTCAGCGGGGCCATACAATGAGCAGTTCTTC. This sequence encodes CASSLASAGPYNEQFF.

This clonotype came up a few times. V is TRBV9 and J is TRBJ2-6; D not resolved. The CDR3 extends over 14 amino acids. The germline CDR1 and CDR2 sequences are SGDLS and YYNGEE. Trimming removed 0 bases from V and 4 bases from J, with 5 bases in between. DNA of the CDR3: TGTGCCAGCAGCGTAGAAGCGGGGGCCAACGTCCTGACTTTC. Amino acid sequence: CASSVEAGANVLTF.

The CDR3: CASKGAFPTDTQYF. The DNA for the CDR3 is TGTGCCAGCAAGGGGGCTTTCCCGACAGATACGCAGTATTTT. V gene TRBV25-1 combines with J gene TRBJ2-3, with 7 bases matching TRBD1. V trimming: 7 bases; J trimming: 3 bases; junction bases outside the gene matches: 7. CDR1 and CDR2 from the germline V gene are MGHDK and SYGVNS. The CDR3 runs to 14 residues.